This T cell receptor (beta chain) was observed in a study of blood T cell repertoires in COVID-19. Study-level information: PBMCs, B-cell-depleted T cells, or T cells were the source of the cDNA or gDNA that made up the material.

Participants were aged about 18 to 95 years, lived in 20 to 25 US areas, and enrolled virtually. Participant-reported clinical history was the basis for cohort assignment. Source study methods: The authors estimated nucleated cell counts from reference gene primer amplification. The repertoire was sequenced with immunoSEQ multiplex PCR; TCRdb's copy has only in-frame clones and lacks some. Clone size and V and J calls were adopted from that table, with D and trimming inferred from the DNA. This sample yields 250,000 to 350,000 clones, of which 90% are seen a single time; around 4.5% belongs to the top ten. Germline V lookup: CDR1 LGHDT, CDR2 YNNKEL (reference sequence). J gave up 7 bases and V 3 bases, and 10 bases lay outside the gene matches. The length of the CDR3 is 15 residues.

This sequence joins TRBV3-1 (or the pseudogene TRBV3-2) and TRBJ1-2; 8 bases are a match to TRBD1. This receptor was obtained from a woman aged 18-30 years with acute COVID-19. Sequencing input: PBMCs or T cells enriched from blood (not recorded which). CDR3: CASSQGTGGFRGYTF. The CDR3 bases are TGTGCCAGCAGCCAGGGGACAGGAGGGTTCCGTGGCTACACCTTC.